The clone carrying this TCR beta chain has a single count. Antigen: not known. The data are from a study of cytomegalovirus exposure and HLA in healthy donors. Study results and caveats: A few CMV-associated chains proved CMV antigen-specific in vitro. Researchers counted 150 to 200 TCR beta chains as cytomegalovirus-associated.

Donors had nominal health at sampling but likely had unrecorded immune exposures. With 60 Vbeta and 13 Jbeta primers, the PCR was carried out. The assay was immunoSEQ multiplex PCR, and TCRdb's table has in-frame clones only and misses some. The sample consists of some 140,000 clones, around 82% of them appearing once. This CDR3 is built from 15 residues. In germline, CDR1 is MDHEN, CDR2 SYDVKM. Trimming cost V 1 base and J 7 bases, with 14 bases left between them. Sequenced material: PBMCs. The source of this sequence is a woman in her forties in good health and CMV-seropositive. The rearrangement joins TRBV28 to TRBJ1-5; no definite D call. The CDR3 here is CASSLFTPGNQPQHF. The CDR3 region has the DNA TGTGCCAGCAGTTTATTTACGCCGGGGAACCAGCCCCAGCATTTT.